Shown below are 24 T cell receptor beta chains from a single sample sequenced in a study of blood T cell repertoires in COVID-19. The method was immunoSEQ multiplex PCR; TCRdb's version includes in-frame clones alone and lacks a portion of them. Among approximately 90,000 clones listed, around 89% were seen once. Sequenced input: peripheral blood. The receptors derive from a man aged 60-69 years with acute or convalescent COVID-19.

The chain joins TRBV24-1 to TRBJ2-3; 7 nucleotides align to TRBD1. V lost 10 bases to trimming and J lost 0 bases; unmatched junction nucleotides: 6. Germline assignment: CDR1 KGHDR and CDR2 SFDVKD. This CDR3 has 14 amino acids. CDR3 residues: CATGLTGSTDTQYF. CDR3 DNA: TGTGCCACAGGATTGACAGGGAGCACAGATACGCAGTATTTT.

This chain links TRBV7-2 with TRBJ2-1, with 9 bases identical to TRBD2. This CDR3 is built from 17 residues. Germline V gives CDR1 SGHTA, CDR2 FQGNSA. J lost 2 bases, V lost 0 bases, and 5 bases had no gene match. DNA for the CDR3: TGTGCCAGCAGCTTAGCGCGCGGGAGGGCCACCTACAATGAGCAGTTCTTC. The encoded protein is CASSLARGRATYNEQFF.

V is TRBV18 and J is TRBJ1-1, with D hard to call. This CDR3 contains 14 residues. Trimming left V 4 bases short and J 3 bases short, with 12 bases between. Germline CDR1 reads KGHSH; CDR2 reads LQKENI. CDR3 sequence: CASSQGPGDTEAFF. Here the CDR3 DNA reads TGTGCCAGCTCACAAGGTCCCGGGGACACTGAAGCTTTCTTT.

The chain employs TRBV7-2 and TRBJ2-1; TRBD1 matches at 7 bases. The CDR3 is 14 amino acids. The trim removed 3 bases at V and 8 bases at J, leaving 7 bases unmatched. Germline-derived CDR1 and CDR2 are SGHTA and FQGNSA. The CDR3 DNA reads TGTGCCAGCAGCTTTCAGGGGGTTAGCTATGAGCAGTTCTTC. Translated: CASSFQGVSYEQFF.

DNA of the CDR3: TGTGCCAGCAGCGAGGGACTAGCGGGAGTTGGCGCTGAGCAGTTCTTC. This codes for CASSEGLAGVGAEQFF. V gene TRBV7-3 combines with J gene TRBJ2-1, with 14 bases lining up with TRBD2. The V segment lost 5 bases and the J segment 9 bases; nucleotides outside the gene matches: 9. The CDR3 loop spans 16 amino acids. The germline V gene has CDR1 SGHTA and CDR2 FQGTGA.

This clone has only a few counts. The chain has TRBV2 and TRBJ1-4; 7 bases are shared with TRBD1. Per the germline V gene, CDR1 is SNHLY and CDR2 is FYNNEI. Trimming cost V 6 bases and J 7 bases; bases outside gene matches: 5. This CDR3 has 13 residues. CDR3 coding DNA: TGTGCCAGCAGAAGACAGGGAGGTGAAAAACTGTTTTTT. It codes for CASRRQGGEKLFF.

The J gene is TRBJ2-5, the V gene TRBV5-1, with 10 bases aligning to TRBD2. This CDR3 is built from 16 residues. With 4 bases clipped from V and 2 bases from J, the junction kept 8 bases outside the gene matches. Germline CDR1 is SGHRS and CDR2 is YFSETQ. The CDR3 here is CASSAAPSGGQETQYF. CDR3 sequence (DNA): TGCGCCAGCAGCGCGGCACCTAGCGGGGGTCAAGAGACCCAGTACTTC. Combining the CDR3 with reference TRBV5-1 and TRBJ2-5 gives the whole variable domain KAGVTQTPRYLIKTRGQQVTLSCSPISGHRSVSWYQQTPGQGLQFLFEYFSETQRNKGNFPGRFSGRQFSNSRSEMNVSTLELGDSALYLCASSAAPSGGQETQYFGPGTRLLVL.

The chain couples TRBV7-2 to TRBJ2-2; 7 bases map to TRBD1. Germline values: CDR1 SGHTA, CDR2 FQGNSA. The CDR3 is made up of 16 amino acids. The J segment lost 1 base and the V segment lost 1 base, leaving 3 bases of the junction unmatched. The DNA for the CDR3 is TGTGCCAGCAGCTTAGTAGGGGGCCGGAACACCGGGGAGCTGTTTTTT. This translates into CASSLVGGRNTGELFF.

The rearrangement links TRBV18 to TRBJ2-1; D is possibly TRBD1 (6 bases). Germline CDR1 is KGHSH and CDR2 is LQKENI. The V gene lost 1 base and the J gene lost 3 bases, with 10 bases spanning the gap. CDR3 length equals 15 residues. CDR3 DNA: TGTGCCAGCTCACCACGGCAGGGGCACTACAATGAGCAGTTCTTC. The encoded protein is CASSPRQGHYNEQFF. Full variable domain (missing parts from reference TRBV18 and TRBJ2-1): NAGVMQNPRHLVRRRGQEARLRCSPMKGHSHVYWYRQLPEEGLKFMVYLQKENIIDESGMPKERFSAEFPKEGPSILRIQQVVRGDSAAYFCASSPRQGHYNEQFFGPGTRLTVL.

CDR3 sequence (DNA): TGTGCCAGCAAGGGGCAGAACTATGGCTACACCTTC. It specifies CASKGQNYGYTF. This rearrangement joins TRBV6-5 to TRBJ1-2; tentative D call: TRBD1 (5 bases). The ends were cut back, 7 bases at V and 2 bases at J, with 8 bases in the middle. The CDR3 runs 12 residues. Per germline, CDR1 MNHEY and CDR2 SVGAGI.

CDR3 bases: TGCGCCAGCAGCTCTGGGACTAGCGGGAGTTTCCGTTTTAACGAGCAGTACTTC. This translates into CASSSGTSGSFRFNEQYF. The rearrangement uses TRBV5-1 and TRBJ2-7; 14 bases line up with TRBD2. Trimming took 3 bases from V and 5 from J; bases not matched to a gene: 13. CDR3 length: 18 amino acids. The germline gives CDR1 SGHRS, CDR2 YFSETQ.

The rearrangement uses TRBV10-2 and TRBJ2-1, with 12 bases lining up with TRBD2. Germline V gives CDR1 WSHSY, CDR2 SAAADI. This CDR3 is 17 amino acids long. V shed 2 bases, J shed 0 bases, and the junction held 2 bases outside the gene matches. The CDR3 region is CASSEVTSGSSYNEQFF. The CDR3 DNA sequence: TGCGCCAGCAGTGAGGTGACTAGCGGGAGCTCCTACAATGAGCAGTTCTTC.

CDR3 coding DNA: TGTGCCAGCAGTTACCCCTCGACTAGCGGGAGGGTCTACGAGCAGTACTTC. Translating it yields CASSYPSTSGRVYEQYF. This rearrangement joins TRBV6-2 or TRBV6-3 to TRBJ2-7; 14 nucleotides align to TRBD2. This CDR3 has 17 residues. V shed 2 bases, J shed 3 bases, and the junction held 6 bases outside the gene matches. Germline assignment: CDR1 MNHEY and CDR2 SVGEGT.

The rearrangement joins TRBV6-5 to TRBJ1-1; D may be TRBD1 (5 bases). The CDR3 spans 12 residues. Deletions cut 11 bases from V and 3 bases from J, with 13 bases between. CDR1 is MNHEY, CDR2 SVGAGI, per germline. CDR3 DNA: TGTGCCTGCCAGGGTCATTACACTGAAGCTTTCTTT. Translating it yields CACQGHYTEAFF.

This chain uses TRBV28 with TRBJ1-2; no clear D. CDR3 length: 12 residues. Trimming pared 6 bases from V and 8 bases from J, leaving 13 bases between. CDR1 is MDHEN, CDR2 SYDVKM, per germline. The CDR3 is CASSPGIRGYTF. CDR3 sequence (DNA): TGTGCCAGCAGCCCCGGGATCCGAGGCTACACCTTC.

This clone was recorded once. This chain connects TRBV6-5 to TRBJ2-1; D may be TRBD2 (5 bases). Deletions cut 6 bases from V and 4 bases from J, with 10 bases between. The CDR3 runs 13 residues. Germline lookup yields CDR1 MNHEY and CDR2 SVGAGI. CDR3 loop: CASRVTGYNEQFF. CDR3 DNA: TGTGCCAGCAGAGTGACGGGGTACAATGAGCAGTTCTTC.

The rearrangement joins TRBV9 to TRBJ2-5; D may be TRBD2 (5 bases). V lost 4 bases and J 5 bases, leaving 15 bases between the germline ends. The CDR3 spans 14 residues. From germline, CDR1 is SGDLS and CDR2 YYNGEE. CDR3 in amino acids: CASSREGMGETQYF. DNA of the CDR3: TGTGCCAGCAGCCGAGAGGGCATGGGGGAGACCCAGTACTTC.

The CDR3 coding sequence is TGCGCCAGCAGCCAACCGGGACAGAGCTCCTACGAGCAGTACTTC. Translated: CASSQPGQSSYEQYF. The chain has TRBV5-1 and TRBJ2-7; 7 bases match TRBD1. Germline V gives CDR1 SGHRS, CDR2 YFSETQ. The CDR3 is 15 residues long. J lost 0 bases, V lost 4 bases, and 7 bases had no gene match.

The chain joins TRBV5-6 to TRBJ2-3; a possible D gene is TRBD1 (6 bases). V gave up 4 bases and J gave up 5 bases, with 23 bases separating them. Germline V gene lookup returns CDR1 SGHDT and CDR2 YYEEEE. The CDR3 consists of 17 residues. The CDR3 bases are TGTGCCAGCAGCATTGGGGGCCGGGTCACCCGGGTAGATACGCAGTATTTT. As protein: CASSIGGRVTRVDTQYF. The full variable domain, with the rest looked up from reference TRBV5-6 and TRBJ2-3, is DAGVTQSPTHLIKTRGQQVTLRCSPKSGHDTVSWYQQALGQGPQFIFQYYEEEERQRGNFPDRFSGHQFPNYSSELNVNALLLGDSALYLCASSIGGRVTRVDTQYFGPGTRLTVL.

This chain links TRBV2 with TRBJ2-1, with 12 bases identical to TRBD2. CDR1 SNHLY and CDR2 FYNNEI come from the germline V gene. CDR3 length: 19 amino acids. The J segment lost 4 bases and the V segment lost 0 bases, leaving 10 bases of the junction unmatched. The CDR3 sequence: CASSEAFGRTSGTYNEQFF. The CDR3 DNA is TGTGCCAGCAGTGAAGCCTTTGGTAGGACTAGCGGGACATACAATGAGCAGTTCTTC.

Only a few counts were recorded for this clone. The chain carries TRBV7-2 and TRBJ1-5; D gene unclear. The CDR3 contains 16 residues. Deletions cut 1 base from V and 5 bases from J, with 15 bases between. Per germline, CDR1 SGHTA and CDR2 FQGNSA. The CDR3 loop is CASSLEVTRLDQPQHF. The CDR3 nucleotides read TGTGCCAGCAGCTTAGAGGTCACACGTCTAGATCAGCCCCAGCATTTT.

The V gene is TRBV6-2 or TRBV6-3, the J gene TRBJ2-7; D is perhaps TRBD2 (7 bases). CDR3 size: 16 residues. Trimming took off 2 bases at V and 0 bases at J, with 14 bases between the two ends. Germline-derived CDR1 and CDR2 are MNHEY and SVGEGT. DNA of the CDR3: TGTGCCAGCAGTTACAGGGGGGGGCCGACCTCCTACGAGCAGTACTTC. This encodes CASSYRGGPTSYEQYF.

This chain connects TRBV5-6 to TRBJ2-1; D gene unclear. Germline V lookup: CDR1 SGHDT, CDR2 YYEEEE. V was trimmed by 2 bases and J by 5 bases, leaving 8 bases between them. The CDR3 covers 13 residues. In DNA form, the CDR3 reads TGTGCCAGCAGCTTAAACAGAGACAATGAGCAGTTCTTC. Amino acids: CASSLNRDNEQFF.

The CDR3 region has the DNA TGTGCCAGCAGCTTGGGGGGCATCGAGCAGTACTTC. Protein: CASSLGGIEQYF. The V call is TRBV5-6, the J call TRBJ2-7, with a tentative D call TRBD1 (5 bases). The germline V and J ends were trimmed by 0 bases and 6 bases, with 7 bases remaining between them. The length of the CDR3 is 12 residues. CDR1 is SGHDT and CDR2 is YYEEEE in the germline V gene.